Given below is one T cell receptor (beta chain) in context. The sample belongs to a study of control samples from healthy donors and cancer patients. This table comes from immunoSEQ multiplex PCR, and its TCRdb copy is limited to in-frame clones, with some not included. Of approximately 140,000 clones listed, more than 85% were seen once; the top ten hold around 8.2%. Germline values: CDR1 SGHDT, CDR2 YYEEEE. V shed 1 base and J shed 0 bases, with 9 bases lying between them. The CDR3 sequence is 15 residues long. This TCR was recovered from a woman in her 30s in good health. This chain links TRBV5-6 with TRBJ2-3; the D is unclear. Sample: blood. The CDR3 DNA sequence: TGTGCCAGCAGCTTGTGGGCGCCCAGCACAGATACGCAGTATTTT. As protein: CASSLWAPSTDTQYF.